The 19 T cell receptor beta chains reported below all come from one sample, sequenced in a study of cytomegalovirus exposure and HLA in healthy donors. Primers included in the PCR were 60 Vbeta and 13 Jbeta primers. Assay: immunoSEQ multiplex PCR; the TCRdb copy retains only in-frame clones and omits some. The sample carries fewer than 150,000 clones, around 78% recorded once. The sample taken for sequencing was PBMCs. Receptors originate from a woman in her thirties or forties in good health and CMV-seropositive.

This clone has more than one count but fewer than ten. The rearrangement uses TRBV5-6 and TRBJ2-5; TRBD2 matches 8 bases. The V gene's germline CDR1 is SGHDT and CDR2 YYEEEE. This CDR3 contains 16 residues. The trim removed 4 bases at V and 5 bases at J, leaving 13 bases unmatched. The CDR3 region is CASSRSVGGRRETQYF. In nucleotides, the CDR3 is TGTGCCAGCAGCCGCAGCGTCGGCGGGAGGCGGGAGACCCAGTACTTC.

The V call is TRBV10-3, the J call TRBJ2-1; the D gene is possibly TRBD1 (6 bases). CDR3 size: 16 residues. V was cut by 0 bases and J by 7 bases, with 16 bases left in between. Germline V gene sequence: CDR1 ENHRY, CDR2 SYGVKD. CDR3 amino acids: CAISESGAFATNEQFF. Here the CDR3 DNA reads TGTGCCATCAGTGAGTCGGGGGCGTTTGCTACTAATGAGCAGTTCTTC.

This chain joins TRBV9 and TRBJ2-1, with D possibly being TRBD2 (6 bases). CDR3 length: 16 residues. Germline V CDR1 and CDR2: SGDLS, YYNGEE. Between the trimmed V and J ends, which lost 0 bases and 0 bases, there was a span of 10 bases. DNA of the CDR3: TGTGCCAGCAGCGTAGGCGGGACCCCCTCCTACAATGAGCAGTTCTTC. Its protein product is CASSVGGTPSYNEQFF.

Turning to this clone: One end of the junction does not line up with germline, which may come from a read error. This rearrangement joins TRBV5-1 to TRBJ2-1; possibly TRBD1 for D (6 bases). The CDR3 is 15 residues long. The germline gives CDR1 SGHRS, CDR2 YFSETQ. DNA for the CDR3: TGCACCAGCAGCTGGTGGAGTCGGACAGACAATGAGCAGTTCTTC. Its translation: CTSSWWSRTDNEQFF.

V is TRBV15 and J is TRBJ1-4; D is unresolved. Trimming removed 5 bases at V and 7 bases at J, with 14 bases between. There are 14 residues in the CDR3. Germline V lookup: CDR1 LNHNV, CDR2 YYDKDF (reference sequence). The CDR3 sequence is CATSAVLTGEKLFF. CDR3 in DNA: TGTGCCACCAGCGCGGTGCTGACTGGTGAAAAACTGTTTTTT.

The V gene is TRBV5-5, the J gene TRBJ2-7, with 7 positions matching TRBD1. V trimming: 3 bases; J trimming: 2 bases; junction bases outside the gene matches: 8. Germline assignment: CDR1 SGHKS and CDR2 YYEKEE (reference sequence). This CDR3 has 15 amino acids. CDR3 sequence: CASSWDSFYPYEQYF. CDR3 bases: TGTGCCAGCAGCTGGGACAGTTTTTACCCCTACGAGCAGTACTTC.

The CDR3 is CASSLTPGGEQYF. The CDR3 nucleotides read TGCGCCAGCAGCTTGACTCCCGGCGGGGAGCAGTACTTC. The gene calls are TRBV5-1 and TRBJ2-7; a weak D match, TRBD2 (5 bases). The CDR3 length is 13 residues. Trimming took 1 base from V and 7 from J, leaving 12 bases between them. Germline V lookup: CDR1 SGHRS, CDR2 YFSETQ.

The V call is TRBV2, the J call TRBJ2-7, with TRBD2 matching 8 bases. With V trimmed by 4 bases and J by 6 bases, 5 bases remained unmatched. CDR3 size: 13 residues. Germline V CDR1 and CDR2: SNHLY, FYNNEI. The CDR3 loop is CASSGGSGTEQYF. As DNA, the CDR3 is TGTGCCAGCAGTGGGGGTAGCGGGACCGAGCAGTACTTC.

V usage is TRBV7-2 and J usage is TRBJ2-2; 7 nucleotides line up with TRBD2. Germline V gene lookup returns CDR1 SGHTA and CDR2 FQGNSA. After removal of 1 base from V and 7 bases from J, the junction contained 6 bases not matched to a gene. CDR3 length: 15 amino acids. CDR3 nucleotides: TGTGCCAGCAGCTTAGGGGGGGGAGTATTCGGGGAGCTGTTTTTT. Protein sequence: CASSLGGGVFGELFF.

The genes are TRBV30 and TRBJ2-1, with D tentatively TRBD2 (6 bases). CDR1 GTSNPN and CDR2 SVGIG come from the germline V gene (reference sequence). V lost 1 base and J 9 bases, leaving 13 bases between the germline ends. The CDR3 covers 13 residues. The CDR3 DNA sequence: TGTGCCTGGAGTGAGACTAGGGTGGGTGAGCAGTTCTTC. Protein product: CAWSETRVGEQFF.

J is TRBJ1-4 and V is TRBV5-5; weak D call: TRBD1 (5 bases). Germline CDR1 and CDR2: SGHKS and YYEKEE (reference sequence). The CDR3 totals 16 residues. V dropped 0 bases and J dropped 3 bases, with 12 bases sitting between them. The CDR3 DNA sequence: TGTGCCAGCAGCTTGGCCAGTCAGGGCCCTAATGAAAAACTGTTTTTT. This codes for CASSLASQGPNEKLFF.

This chain uses TRBV4-1 with TRBJ2-5, with TRBD1 identical over 10 bases. V lost 1 base and J lost 6; bases outside the gene matches: 8. Germline-derived CDR1 and CDR2 are MGHRA and YSYEKL. The CDR3 has 16 residues. This chain's CDR3 is CASSQVPPGQGKTQYF. DNA for the CDR3: TGCGCCAGCAGCCAAGTTCCCCCGGGACAGGGGAAGACCCAGTACTTC.

This chain connects TRBV13 to TRBJ2-1, with 11 bases matching TRBD2. Germline lookup yields CDR1 PRHDT and CDR2 FYEKMQ (reference sequence). V lost 6 bases to trimming and J lost 5 bases; unmatched junction nucleotides: 9. The CDR3 contains 16 residues. The CDR3 nucleotides are TGTGCCAGCAGTTTCCTAGGGACTAGCGGAGACAATGAGCAGTTCTTC. Protein product: CASSFLGTSGDNEQFF.

The V gene is TRBV7-8, the J gene TRBJ2-5, with TRBD1 matching over 7 bases. V dropped 5 bases and J dropped 5; count of bases not matched to a gene: 8. Germline V CDR1 and CDR2: SGHVS, FQNEAQ. The CDR3 is made up of 14 amino acids. The CDR3 DNA sequence: TGTGCCAGCAGCATTAGACAGGGTACTGAGACCCAGTACTTC. Translated: CASSIRQGTETQYF.

The V call is TRBV5-1, the J call TRBJ2-5; 7 bases line up with TRBD2. The V and J ends lost 2 bases and 2 bases, in that order; junction bases with no gene match: 9. Germline V gene data show CDR1 as SGHRS and CDR2 as YFSETQ. The CDR3 consists of 16 residues. DNA for the CDR3: TGCGCCAGCAGCTTATCTCCCGGGAGGCGGCAAGAGACCCAGTACTTC. As protein: CASSLSPGRRQETQYF.

V gene TRBV27 combines with J gene TRBJ2-7; D possibly corresponds to TRBD2 (5 bases). Germline CDR1 reads MNHEY; CDR2 reads SMNVEV (reference sequence). This CDR3 spans 13 amino acids. With 0 bases removed from V and 7 bases from J, the gap between germline ends came to 10 bases. The DNA for the CDR3 is TGTGCCAGCAGTTTATCAGCTTCGGGGGAGCAGTACTTC. As protein: CASSLSASGEQYF.

This chain uses TRBV5-1 with TRBJ2-1, with 8 bases lining up with TRBD1. V lost 0 bases and J lost 7; bases outside the gene matches: 0. The CDR3 has 13 residues. From germline, CDR1 is SGHRS and CDR2 YFSETQ. The CDR3 here is CASSLGDRNEQFF. CDR3 sequence (DNA): TGCGCCAGCAGCTTGGGGGACAGGAATGAGCAGTTCTTC.

The V gene is TRBV4-2, the J gene TRBJ1-4; D remains ambiguous. Trimming pared 0 bases from V and 0 bases from J, leaving 8 bases between. CDR3 length: 16 amino acids. Germline-derived CDR1 and CDR2 are LGHNA and YNFKEQ. The CDR3 is CASSQDVAATNEKLFF. For the CDR3, the DNA is TGTGCCAGCAGCCAAGACGTAGCTGCAACTAATGAAAAACTGTTTTTT.

The chain is built from TRBV5-6 and TRBJ2-3; 10 bases align to TRBD1. This CDR3 region has 16 residues. Trimming removed 6 bases from V and 2 bases from J; junction bases left unmatched: 9. Germline CDR1 reads SGHDT; CDR2 reads YYEEEE. The CDR3 sequence is CASKMGGQGNTDTQYF. The CDR3 DNA reads TGTGCCAGCAAGATGGGGGGACAGGGGAACACAGATACGCAGTATTTT.